This T cell receptor (beta chain) comes out of a study of beta chain features in type 1 diabetes. Since all of the isolated RNA was reverse transcribed, expressed TCRB transcripts were what got sequenced. The method was immunoSEQ multiplex PCR; TCRdb's version includes in-frame clones alone and lacks a portion of them. The sample lists roughly 290,000 clones, around 7.8% seen once, with approximately 0.93% in the top ten. The germline gives CDR1 SGHTA, CDR2 FQGNSA. The CDR3 is 15 residues long. J was trimmed by 3 bases and V by 3 bases; bases with no gene match: 5. Sequenced sample: central memory CD4+ T cells from blood. The chain joins TRBV7-2 to TRBJ2-1; 7 bases align to TRBD1. The origin of this receptor is a woman under 30 in good health. CDR3 loop: CASSFRQGDYNEQFF. CDR3 DNA: TGTGCCAGCAGCTTTCGACAGGGCGACTACAATGAGCAGTTCTTC.